This T cell receptor beta chain was found in a study of blood T cell repertoires in COVID-19. The wider study: COVID-19 samples collected from the United States, Italy and Spain covered acute and convalescent phases.

In the study's own analysis: Counts of nucleated cells, estimated from reference gene primer amplification, were obtained. The table came from immunoSEQ multiplex PCR; TCRdb's copy has only in-frame clones and leaves some out. V and J calls and clone size are as listed in that table; D and trimming were resolved from the DNA. The sample records fewer than 110,000 clones, 85% being singletons. This CDR3 has 16 amino acids. Germline CDR1 and CDR2: SGHRS and YFSETQ. V was clipped by 1 base and J by 0 bases, with 11 bases between them. The specimen sequenced was peripheral blood. The sequence came from a woman aged 70-85 years with active or convalescent COVID-19. The V call is TRBV5-1, the J call TRBJ2-1; TRBD2 is a possible D gene (5 bases). The CDR3 bases are TGCGCCAGCAGCTTGATGTCTCGGGACTCCTACAATGAGCAGTTCTTC. It is translated as CASSLMSRDSYNEQFF.